The 8 T cell receptor beta chains below were found in one sample sequenced in a study of blood T cell repertoires in COVID-19. TCRdb's table, derived via immunoSEQ multiplex PCR, lists solely in-frame clones and lacks some. Here the sample spans more than 250,000 clones, 90% being singletons. The specimen sequenced was PBMCs or T cells enriched from blood (not recorded which). These receptors all stem from a woman in her late teens or twenties with acute COVID-19.

The V gene is TRBV7-3, the J gene TRBJ1-1; 9 nucleotides agree with TRBD1. Germline-derived CDR1 and CDR2 are SGHTA and FQGTGA. CDR3 length: 14 amino acids. The V segment lost 5 bases and the J segment 6 bases; nucleotides outside the gene matches: 7. CDR3 coding DNA: TGTGCCAGCAGCAAAGACAGGGGGTCTGCTGAAGCTTTCTTT. It yields the protein CASSKDRGSAEAFF.

This rearrangement joins TRBV16 to TRBJ2-3, with 9 bases lining up with TRBD2. The CDR3 runs 14 residues. V lost 4 bases and J lost 6; bases outside the gene matches: 5. Germline loops: CDR1 KGHSY, CDR2 FQNENV. CDR3 coding DNA: TGTGCCAGCAGCCTTAGCGGGAGAGGTGATACGCAGTATTTT. This gives the protein CASSLSGRGDTQYF.

The chain joins TRBV14 to TRBJ1-3; D call uncertain. V lost 1 base and J 5 bases, leaving 12 bases between the germline ends. CDR1 is SGHDN, CDR2 FVKESK, per germline. CDR3 length: 15 residues. CDR3 DNA: TGTGCCAGCAGCCAAGTCCACGTCGGGAGAAACACCATATATTTT. This translates into CASSQVHVGRNTIYF.

V gene TRBV19 combines with J gene TRBJ1-2, with 7 positions matching TRBD1. Germline CDR1 reads LNHDA; CDR2 reads SQIVND (reference sequence). The CDR3 length is 15 residues. Unmatched junction bases numbered 13, after V lost 8 bases and J lost 4 bases. CDR3 nucleotide sequence: TGTGCCAGTGGAGGGGGCCAGACCATTATCTATGGCTACACCTTC. Translation gives CASGGGQTIIYGYTF.

The V call is TRBV10-1, the J call TRBJ2-2, with D unclear. The CDR3 has 11 amino acids. CDR1 is WNHNN and CDR2 is SYGVQD in the germline V gene (reference sequence). Trimming pared 3 bases from V and 7 bases from J, leaving 3 bases between. The CDR3 loop is CASSDYGELFF. The CDR3 DNA reads as TGCGCCAGCAGTGACTACGGGGAGCTGTTTTTT.

The chain has TRBV28 and TRBJ2-2; 8 nucleotides match TRBD2. The CDR3 totals 19 residues. The V and J ends lost 8 bases and 3 bases, in that order; junction bases with no gene match: 20. Germline V gives CDR1 MDHEN, CDR2 SYDVKM. CDR3 bases: TGTGCCAGCCTTCGTTTATCTCCCCCGGGACTAGTGCACACCGGGGAGCTGTTTTTT. The encoded protein is CASLRLSPPGLVHTGELFF.

The chain combines TRBV19 with TRBJ2-5; 9 positions match TRBD1. Germline V lookup: CDR1 LNHDA, CDR2 SQIVND (reference sequence). Trimming cost V 6 bases and J 2 bases; bases outside gene matches: 7. This CDR3 has 15 residues. The CDR3: CASSPIGTGQETQYF. CDR3 nucleotide sequence: TGTGCCAGTAGCCCTATAGGGACAGGGCAAGAGACCCAGTACTTC.

V and J are TRBV24-1 and TRBJ1-3; 9 bases agree with TRBD1. The trim removed 9 bases at V and 3 bases at J, leaving 11 bases unmatched. Germline-derived CDR1 and CDR2 are KGHDR and SFDVKD. The CDR3 is 16 amino acids. The CDR3 DNA reads TGTGCCACCCCCCTACAGGGGGCATGGGGTGGAAACACCATATATTTT. Amino acid sequence: CATPLQGAWGGNTIYF.